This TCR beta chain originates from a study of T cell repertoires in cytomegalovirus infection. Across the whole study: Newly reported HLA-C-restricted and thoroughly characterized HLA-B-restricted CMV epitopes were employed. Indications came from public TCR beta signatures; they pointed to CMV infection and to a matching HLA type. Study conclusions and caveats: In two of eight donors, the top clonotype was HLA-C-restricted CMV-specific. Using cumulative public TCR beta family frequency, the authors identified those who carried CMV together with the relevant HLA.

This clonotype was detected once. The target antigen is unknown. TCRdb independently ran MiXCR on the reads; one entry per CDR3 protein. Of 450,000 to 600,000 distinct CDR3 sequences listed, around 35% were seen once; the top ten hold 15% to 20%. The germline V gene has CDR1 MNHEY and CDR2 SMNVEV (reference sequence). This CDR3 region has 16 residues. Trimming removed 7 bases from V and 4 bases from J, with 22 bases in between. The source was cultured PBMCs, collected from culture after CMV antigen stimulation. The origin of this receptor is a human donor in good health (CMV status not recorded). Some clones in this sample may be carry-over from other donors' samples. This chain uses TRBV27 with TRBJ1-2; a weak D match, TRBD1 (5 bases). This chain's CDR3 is CASTVRGRGTGYGYTF. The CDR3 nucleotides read TGTGCCAGCACAGTAAGGGGCCGGGGAACTGGCTATGGCTACACCTTC.